The rows below give T cell receptor beta chains drawn from one sample of a study of cytomegalovirus exposure and HLA in healthy donors. TCRdb's copy holds only in-frame clones and misses some; the assay was immunoSEQ multiplex PCR. The sample contains around 120,000 clones, about 80% of which appear only once. The source material was PBMCs. These receptors were taken from a male donor in good health and CMV-seronegative. Each CDR3 is given with its conserved first and last residue. The order of the fields is J gene, V gene, CDR3 protein.

j_gene: TRBJ2-7
v_gene: TRBV2
CDR3aa: CASSIRDRGPERYYEQYF

j_gene: TRBJ1-1
v_gene: TRBV5-5
CDR3aa: CASSFGAGLLNTEAFF

j_gene: TRBJ2-1
v_gene: TRBV28
CDR3aa: CASSSHPGRGSSYNEQFF

j_gene: TRBJ1-4
v_gene: TRBV11-2
CDR3aa: CASSPDRGEIGEKLFF

j_gene: TRBJ2-7
v_gene: TRBV30
CDR3aa: CAWSVNFGLGTGSYSYEQYF

j_gene: TRBJ1-3
v_gene: TRBV5-4
CDR3aa: CASSPFPLTGGENTIYF

j_gene: TRBJ2-7
v_gene: TRBV5-1
CDR3aa: CATSSGIQNEQYF

j_gene: TRBJ1-2
v_gene: TRBV6-1
CDR3aa: CASSSTGGVNYGYTF

j_gene: TRBJ1-1
v_gene: TRBV29-1
CDR3aa: CSVEAAGGVAEAFF

j_gene: TRBJ1-1
v_gene: TRBV14
CDR3aa: CASSQGQNTEAFF

j_gene: TRBJ2-1
v_gene: TRBV5-4
CDR3aa: CASSLYNEQFF

j_gene: TRBJ1-3
v_gene: TRBV23-1
CDR3aa: CASSQFWSYLWFDAGNTIYF

j_gene: TRBJ2-1
v_gene: TRBV5-6
CDR3aa: CASSPGLAGGTYNEQFF

j_gene: TRBJ2-1
v_gene: TRBV11-2
CDR3aa: CASSSLGTPGHEQFF

j_gene: TRBJ1-3
v_gene: TRBV7-9
CDR3aa: CSSSLVQGATGNTIYF

j_gene: TRBJ2-7
v_gene: TRBV7-9
CDR3aa: CASSFGQGEYYEQYF

j_gene: TRBJ2-2
v_gene: TRBV7-9
CDR3aa: CASSPRSGELFF

j_gene: TRBJ1-5
v_gene: TRBV5-1
CDR3aa: CASSPDSRDQPQHF

j_gene: TRBJ2-7
v_gene: TRBV6-5
CDR3aa: CASRLTGSVSYEQYF

j_gene: TRBJ1-2
v_gene: TRBV14
CDR3aa: CASSQEGRALYGYTF

j_gene: TRBJ1-1
v_gene: TRBV4-1
CDR3aa: CASGGWTGATEAFF

j_gene: TRBJ2-1
v_gene: TRBV7-6
CDR3aa: CASSLGRGGEQFF

j_gene: TRBJ2-7
v_gene: TRBV11-2
CDR3aa: CASLQGGVPYEQYF

j_gene: TRBJ1-1
v_gene: TRBV25-1
CDR3aa: CASSGQGVAFF

j_gene: TRBJ1-3
v_gene: TRBV7-9
CDR3aa: CASSRTLESSGNTIYF

j_gene: TRBJ2-6
v_gene: TRBV7-9
CDR3aa: CASSFGTGGSGANVLTF

j_gene: TRBJ2-1
v_gene: TRBV10-2
CDR3aa: CASSPQGDRYNEQFF

j_gene: TRBJ1-4
v_gene: TRBV4-2
CDR3aa: CASSQEWQTNEKLFF

j_gene: TRBJ1-1
v_gene: TRBV20-1
CDR3aa: CSAAENTEAFF

j_gene: TRBJ2-4
v_gene: TRBV5-8
CDR3aa: CASSLETGKNIQYF

j_gene: TRBJ2-7
v_gene: TRBV10-3
CDR3aa: CAIRRGQGRDEQYF

j_gene: TRBJ2-7
v_gene: TRBV6-5
CDR3aa: CASSRSRVLSYEQYF

j_gene: TRBJ2-5
v_gene: TRBV10-2
CDR3aa: CASSEPLAGGIETQYF

j_gene: TRBJ1-1
v_gene: TRBV11-1
CDR3aa: CASSLNVGAGTEAFF

j_gene: TRBJ2-3
v_gene: TRBV19
CDR3aa: CASSIGSRQYF

j_gene: TRBJ2-7
v_gene: TRBV5-8
CDR3aa: CASSFSDRGYEQYF

j_gene: TRBJ2-1
v_gene: TRBV2
CDR3aa: CASRAPFYNEQFF

j_gene: TRBJ2-1
v_gene: TRBV19
CDR3aa: CASSPSGRALREQFF

j_gene: TRBJ2-2
v_gene: TRBV19
CDR3aa: CASRQVNTGELFF

j_gene: TRBJ2-7
v_gene: TRBV2
CDR3aa: CASSYRDGYEQYF

j_gene: TRBJ2-7
v_gene: TRBV19
CDR3aa: CASSGRTSGSSYEQYF

j_gene: TRBJ1-5
v_gene: TRBV15
CDR3aa: CATSRAWTGFNQPQHF

j_gene: TRBJ2-4
v_gene: TRBV15
CDR3aa: CATSGDRVSTKNIQYF

j_gene: TRBJ1-6
v_gene: TRBV5-1
CDR3aa: CASNPAGGNSPLHF

j_gene: TRBJ2-6
v_gene: TRBV2
CDR3aa: CASYPGTGAGGANGLTF

j_gene: TRBJ2-3
v_gene: TRBV6-4
CDR3aa: CASSDGSRHTDTQYF

j_gene: TRBJ1-6
v_gene: TRBV4-2
CDR3aa: CASSQDLGSNNSPLHF

j_gene: TRBJ2-7
v_gene: TRBV19
CDR3aa: CASSMSGGYEQYF

j_gene: TRBJ2-7
v_gene: TRBV2
CDR3aa: CASSDNTETGSVEQYF